Below are 11 T cell receptor beta chains sequenced from a single sample in a study of CD8 T cells in ankylosing spondylitis. TCRdb analysed the 5' RACE reads with MiXCR anew, one entry per CDR3 protein. The data show 650,000 to 800,000 distinct CDR3 sequences, around 20% seen once. Study results and limitations: There was a TCR beta motif, made of several highly homologous variants, that appeared characteristic of ankylosing spondylitis blood.

For these receptors, no antigen is known. The sample consisted of blood, either unsorted or a sorted T cell fraction (not recorded which). Receptors originate from a male donor with ankylosing spondylitis.

The V call is TRBV5-5, the J call TRBJ2-5; D remains unclear. Deletions cut 1 base from V and 2 bases from J, with 9 bases between. The CDR3 is 14 amino acids. Germline CDR1 SGHKS, CDR2 YYEKEE (reference sequence). CDR3 in DNA: TGTGCCAGCAGCTTGTCACTGCAGCAAGAGACCCAGTACTTC. Encoded protein: CASSLSLQQETQYF.

This CDR3 reads CASSLGSGTTDTQYF. CDR3 in DNA: TGTGCCAGCAGCTTAGGGTCGGGAACCACAGATACGCAGTATTTT. The chain carries TRBV7-6 and TRBJ2-3; the D gene is possibly TRBD2 (5 bases). The CDR3 is 15 residues long. The germline gives CDR1 SGHVS, CDR2 FNYEAQ. V shed 1 base and J shed 2 bases, with 10 bases lying between them.

The chain has TRBV4-1 and TRBJ1-4; D not resolved. The V and J ends lost 0 bases and 7 bases respectively, with 6 bases between them. This CDR3 comprises 13 residues. CDR1 and CDR2 (germline): MGHRA, YSYEKL. In nucleotides, the CDR3 is TGCGCCAGCAGCCAAGATCTGTTTGAAAAACTGTTTTTT. It yields the protein CASSQDLFEKLFF.

This clonotype was picked up a small number of times. The chain's CDR3 is CASSPDRAAETQYF. The CDR3 region has the DNA TGTGCCAGCTCACCAGACAGGGCTGCGGAGACCCAGTACTTC. The gene calls are TRBV18 and TRBJ2-5; 7 nucleotides align to TRBD1. The CDR3 consists of 14 residues. Losses at the gene ends were 2 bases for V and 5 bases for J; bases not matched to a gene: 5. Germline-derived CDR1 and CDR2 are KGHSH and LQKENI.

A few counts support this clonotype. The chain joins TRBV29-1 to TRBJ2-2, with 9 bases aligning to TRBD1. With V trimmed by 7 bases and J by 2 bases, 8 bases remained unmatched. Germline loops: CDR1 SQVTM, CDR2 ANQGSEA. The CDR3 spans 15 residues. The CDR3, as DNA: TGCAGCGCTGTGGACAGGGGCTCCAACACCGGGGAGCTGTTTTTT. Its protein is CSAVDRGSNTGELFF.

This clonotype has just one count. V gene TRBV20-1 combines with J gene TRBJ2-7, with D perhaps TRBD2 (6 bases). V gave up 5 bases and J gave up 7 bases, with 18 bases separating them. CDR3 size: 13 residues. Germline V gene lookup returns CDR1 DFQATT and CDR2 SNEGSKA (reference sequence). The CDR3 spells CSAPRRAKGEQYF. The CDR3 nucleotides are TGCAGTGCTCCTCGGAGGGCCAAGGGTGAGCAGTACTTC.

The V call is TRBV6-5, the J call TRBJ2-3; no clear D. The CDR3 runs to 15 residues. V gave up 1 base and J gave up 2 bases, with 10 bases separating them. CDR1 is MNHEY, CDR2 SVGAGI, per germline. This CDR3 reads CASSYFAAHTDTQYF. The CDR3 DNA reads as TGTGCCAGCAGTTACTTTGCGGCCCACACAGATACGCAGTATTTT.

The rearrangement joins TRBV7-2 to TRBJ2-1, with D unresolved. The germline gives CDR1 SGHTA, CDR2 FQGNSA. Trimming removed 5 bases at V and 0 bases at J, with 11 bases between. CDR3 length: 15 residues. The CDR3 nucleotides read TGTGCCAGCAGCCCCGGACCGGACTCCTACAATGAGCAGTTCTTC. This encodes CASSPGPDSYNEQFF. Complete variable domain (other parts from reference TRBV7-2 and TRBJ2-1): GAGVSQSPSNKVTEKGKDVELRCDPISGHTALYWYRQSLGQGLEFLIYFQGNSAPDKSGLPSDRFSAERTGGSVSTLTIQRTQQEDSAVYLCASSPGPDSYNEQFFGPGTRLTVL.

This chain joins TRBV27 and TRBJ1-2; D gene unclear. The CDR3 has 12 residues. The ends were cut back, 4 bases at V and 7 bases at J, with 10 bases in the middle. Germline V gene sequence: CDR1 MNHEY, CDR2 SMNVEV (reference sequence). CDR3 residues: CASSSGRFGYTF. The CDR3 DNA sequence: TGTGCCAGCAGTTCCGGACGCTTTGGCTACACCTTC.

This clonotype is a singleton in its sample. The rearrangement uses TRBV20-1 and TRBJ1-1, with D tentatively TRBD1 (5 bases). CDR1 DFQATT and CDR2 SNEGSKA come from the germline V gene (reference sequence). Trimming removed 0 bases from V and 1 base from J, with 9 bases in between. This CDR3 has 14 amino acids. The chain's CDR3 is CSAREGTQNTEAFF. CDR3 nucleotide sequence: TGCAGTGCTAGAGAAGGGACCCAGAACACTGAAGCTTTCTTT.

DNA of the CDR3: TGTGCCAGCAGCCACAGGGGGGAGCAGTTCTTC. Amino acids: CASSHRGEQFF. The chain is built from TRBV7-9 and TRBJ2-1; 8 positions match TRBD1. Germline V gene lookup returns CDR1 SEHNR and CDR2 FQNEAQ (reference sequence). The length of the CDR3 is 11 residues. Trimming took 5 bases from V and 10 from J; bases not matched to a gene: 1.